This passage covers 5 T cell receptor beta chains from one sample sequenced in a study of technical replicates of blood from a handful of donors. Clones were read by immunoSEQ multiplex PCR, and TCRdb kept only the in-frame ones, dropping some. The sample lists tens of thousands of clones; 75% to 85% were seen once. The sequencing input was PBMCs. The receptors stem from a human donor in good health. Some clones in this sample may be carry-over from other donors' samples.

V gene TRBV5-1 combines with J gene TRBJ1-1; no clear D. Germline V gene sequence: CDR1 SGHRS, CDR2 YFSETQ. CDR3 size: 16 residues. V was trimmed by 0 bases and J by 6 bases, leaving 18 bases between them. CDR3 DNA: TGCGCCAGCAGCTTGGGTGGGAGCTCGTTCATCGCTGAAGCTTTCTTT. Translation: CASSLGGSSFIAEAFF.

This chain joins TRBV7-9 and TRBJ2-1; no reliable D call. The V gene's germline CDR1 is SEHNR and CDR2 FQNEAQ (reference sequence). Trimming left V 2 bases short and J 6 bases short, with 8 bases between. The CDR3 loop spans 13 amino acids. CDR3 residues: CASSLHSANEQFF. CDR3 nucleotides: TGTGCCAGCAGCTTACACAGTGCCAATGAGCAGTTCTTC.

The chain joins TRBV4-3 to TRBJ2-1; 7 bases align to TRBD1. J gave up 7 bases and V 0 bases, and 3 bases lay outside the gene matches. This CDR3 has 14 residues. Looked up from germline, CDR1 is LGHNA and CDR2 is YSLEER. CDR3 protein: CASSQDTGENEQFF. Written as DNA, the CDR3 is TGCGCCAGCAGCCAAGATACAGGGGAGAATGAGCAGTTCTTC.

This sequence joins TRBV11-2 and TRBJ2-7, with D maybe TRBD2 (6 bases). Trimming cost V 4 bases and J 3 bases, with 16 bases left between them. This CDR3 contains 15 residues. Looked up from germline, CDR1 is SGHAT and CDR2 is FQNNGV. CDR3 amino acids: CASSSFGGGDYEQYF. The CDR3 DNA sequence: TGTGCCAGCAGCTCCTTCGGGGGTGGGGACTACGAGCAGTACTTC.

The V and J genes are TRBV4-3 and TRBJ2-1; 8 nucleotides match TRBD1. Germline V gene data show CDR1 as LGHNA and CDR2 as YSLEER. Germline trimming cut 5 bases from V and 0 bases from J; bases unmatched to any gene: 6. The CDR3 runs 16 residues. CDR3 residues: CASSYGTGGSYNEQFF. In DNA form, the CDR3 reads TGCGCCAGCAGCTACGGGACAGGAGGCTCCTACAATGAGCAGTTCTTC.